This T cell receptor (beta chain) was profiled in a study of early stage breast cancer tumors (TCRdb year 2017). Regarding the research as a whole: Of the 15 or so invasive breast tumors, 12 to 13 were found to be estrogen receptor-positive, progesterone receptor-positive and HER2-negative. About 70% of the 12 ER+/PR+/HER2- tumors were invasive ductal carcinomas, while the other four were invasive lobular carcinomas. The average read coverage per sample was about 10-fold. A total of 2.7 million or so templates, representing about 1.1 million unique clonotypes, were detected across all samples. Study-wide conclusions, independent of this receptor: Repertoires from blood and normal breast were more alike than repertoires from blood and tumor, and in about 85% of the 16 patients, comparing each tissue with blood separated tumor from normal. Chain pairing and functional markers such as CD4, CD8 and FOXP3 were missed by bulk genomic DNA sequencing of unsorted cells. Enriched TCRB sequences shared across patients were found to be mostly commonly generated sequences that were unlikely to play an important role in the tumor microenvironment. The small cohort size prevented analysis by tumor subtype. Compared with adjacent normal breast tissue, tumors had higher clonality and approximately 2.5-fold greater T cell density.

CDR1 is given as SEHNR and CDR2 as FQNEAQ, both from the germline V gene (reference sequence). The CDR3 has 12 amino acids, counting the end cysteine and phenylalanine. This entry keeps only the CDR3 DNA: 36 bases, framed from base 1. V is cut by 0 bases and J by 6 bases, and the space between the germline ends is 6 bases. Every sample was amplified as two independent genomic DNA replicates, using roughly 0.5 ug for blood and approximately 1.5 ug for tumor or normal breast. TCRB sequencing of genomic DNA was carried out with the ImmunoSeq Intro kit according to the manufacturer's instructions. For absolute quantification, the approximately 30-cycle multiplex PCR included proprietary primers along with spike-in control sequences. Single-end 150-bp reads were used to sequence an 87-bp fragment covering the CDR3 and the flanking V and J genes. Each lane of an Illumina MiSeq using version 3.0 chemistry carried seven multiplexed samples, with two replicates per sample. Per the source publication's procedure: Raw data were processed with the vendor's proprietary pipeline, and both replicates were merged into a single result per sample. Productive rearrangements sharing the V-gene family, CDR3 amino acid sequence and J-gene segment were defined as clonotypes. Clonality was calculated as 1 minus the normalized Shannon entropy (Pielou evenness) of TCRB abundances. T cell density was estimated as total templates divided by the number of input cells, with the number of input cells inferred from the DNA input amount. Recon, run with its default parameters, was used to estimate overall repertoire diversity and clonality. A clonotype counted as tumor-enriched if its abundance in tumor exceeded 0.1% and was at least 32-fold higher than its abundance in normal breast. Drawn from immuneACCESS, this table holds only the in-frame rearrangements with V and J called that TCRdb kept. Clones are partly lost; checked studies trace under half to an unresolved V gene and leave the rest unexplained. The V and J calls and clone size come from that table; D and trimming were worked out from the DNA. The sample table contains about 9,600 clones; only one count was recorded for 66% of them. More than 6% of the sample lies in the top ten.

Dicing about 20-50 mg of tumor tissue typically gave a DNA yield of more than 2.5 ug. The study profiled bulk TCR beta-chain repertoires in matched peripheral blood, tumor and adjacent normal breast tissue taken from around 15 patients with early-stage breast cancer. Once resection was done, tumor tissue identified by eye was cut out and put into prechilled RNAlater. Tumor tissue (about 19-55 mg) was diced and then homogenized with a TissueLyser II in RLTplus buffer containing beta-mercaptoethanol and antifoaming agent. The Qiagen AllPrep DNA/RNA Mini kit was used to extract genomic DNA. Remarks on this clone: Its cognate antigen has yet to be identified. No much larger clone is present one base from it, and per-base qualities are unavailable.

Sequencing input: breast tumor tissue. This receptor chain uses TRBV7-9 and TRBJ2-7, with the D gene not confidently named. The sequence derives from a person aged 45-60 years with breast cancer. The CDR3 reads as follows: CASSLAIPEQYF. The nucleotides are TGTGCCAGCAGCTTAGCAATCCCCGAGCAGTACTTC.